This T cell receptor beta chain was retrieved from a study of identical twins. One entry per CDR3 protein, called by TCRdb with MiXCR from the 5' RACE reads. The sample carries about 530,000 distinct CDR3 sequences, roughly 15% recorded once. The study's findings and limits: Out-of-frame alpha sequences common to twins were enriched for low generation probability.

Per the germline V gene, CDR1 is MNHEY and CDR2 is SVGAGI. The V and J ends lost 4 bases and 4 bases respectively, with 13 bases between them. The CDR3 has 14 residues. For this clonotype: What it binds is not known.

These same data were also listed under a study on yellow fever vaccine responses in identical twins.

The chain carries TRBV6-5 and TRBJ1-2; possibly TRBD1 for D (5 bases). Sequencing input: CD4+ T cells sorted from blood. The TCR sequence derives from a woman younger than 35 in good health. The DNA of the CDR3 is TGTGCCAGCAGTTTGTCAGAGGGGCCCTATGGCTACACCTTC. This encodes CASSLSEGPYGYTF.